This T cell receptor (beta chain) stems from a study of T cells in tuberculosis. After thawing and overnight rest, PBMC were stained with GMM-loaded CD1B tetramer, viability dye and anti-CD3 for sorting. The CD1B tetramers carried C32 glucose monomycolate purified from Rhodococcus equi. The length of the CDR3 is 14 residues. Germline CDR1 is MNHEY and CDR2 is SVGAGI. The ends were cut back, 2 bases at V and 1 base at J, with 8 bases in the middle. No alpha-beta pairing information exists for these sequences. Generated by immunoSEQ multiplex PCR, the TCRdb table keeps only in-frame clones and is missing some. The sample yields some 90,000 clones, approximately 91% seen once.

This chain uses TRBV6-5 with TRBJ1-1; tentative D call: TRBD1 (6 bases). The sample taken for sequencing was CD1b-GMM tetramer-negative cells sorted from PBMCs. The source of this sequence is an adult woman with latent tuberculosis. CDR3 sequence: CASSYRGGNTEAFF. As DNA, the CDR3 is TGTGCCAGCAGTTACAGGGGGGGGAACACTGAAGCTTTCTTT.